Below, 9 T cell receptor beta chains from the same sample are listed, as sequenced in a study of CD8+CD57+ T cells in acquired aplastic anemia. The authors sequenced patients whose flow cytometry had shown CD8+CD57+ cell expansion. The use of genomic DNA as template underpinned the TCR beta VDJ and CDR3 profiling. Each CDR3 protein gets one entry after TCRdb re-called the reads with MiXCR. The data hold roughly 290,000 distinct CDR3 sequences, with roughly 59% observed a single time. What was sequenced was sorted CD4+, CD8+, or CD8+CD57+ T cells (not recorded which) from PBMCs. The receptor set was obtained from a human donor with aplastic anemia.

This clonotype was counted many times. This rearrangement joins TRBV4-1 to TRBJ2-3; 9 nucleotides match TRBD2. Germline V gene sequence: CDR1 MGHRA, CDR2 YSYEKL. V dropped 0 bases and J dropped 4; count of bases not matched to a gene: 11. The CDR3 is 18 amino acids. CDR3 residues: CASSQESRGGGVADTQYF. The CDR3, as DNA: TGCGCCAGCAGCCAAGAGTCGAGGGGCGGGGGGGTCGCAGATACGCAGTATTTT.

V usage is TRBV10-3 and J usage is TRBJ2-7, with 10 bases lining up with TRBD1. The J segment lost 4 bases and the V segment lost 6 bases, leaving 6 bases of the junction unmatched. Looked up from germline, CDR1 is ENHRY and CDR2 is SYGVKD. The CDR3 has 14 amino acids. The CDR3 sequence is CAIRAGTGAYEQYF. In DNA, the CDR3 is TGTGCCATCAGGGCCGGGACAGGGGCGTACGAGCAGTACTTC.

The sample holds many counts of this clonotype. CDR3 protein: CASSWGLANNEQFF. In DNA form, the CDR3 reads TGTGCCAGCAGTTGGGGACTAGCTAACAATGAGCAGTTCTTC. V gene TRBV6-5 combines with J gene TRBJ2-1, with TRBD2 identical over 9 bases. CDR3 length: 14 residues. V lost 4 bases and J lost 5; bases outside the gene matches: 3. The germline V gene encodes CDR1 MNHEY and CDR2 SVGAGI.

The chain employs TRBV10-3 and TRBJ2-5, with 7 bases lining up with TRBD2. This CDR3 has 12 amino acids. Trimming took 6 bases from V and 2 from J; bases not matched to a gene: 0. Germline values: CDR1 ENHRY, CDR2 SYGVKD. The CDR3 protein is CAIRRGQETQYF. CDR3 nucleotide sequence: TGTGCCATCAGGCGGGGGCAAGAGACCCAGTACTTC.

This sequence joins TRBV6-6 and TRBJ2-6; 11 bases fit TRBD1. J was trimmed by 1 base and V by 6 bases; bases with no gene match: 5. Per germline, CDR1 MNHNY and CDR2 SVGAGI (reference sequence). This CDR3 is 17 amino acids long. The CDR3 protein is CASSPDRGQSGANVLTF. As DNA, the CDR3 is TGTGCCAGCAGCCCGGACAGGGGGCAATCTGGGGCCAACGTCCTGACTTTC.

There are many counts of this clonotype. This chain joins TRBV7-3 and TRBJ2-1; 9 bases are a match to TRBD2. Germline CDR1 is SGHTA and CDR2 is FQGTGA. V lost 1 base and J lost 4; bases outside the gene matches: 2. The CDR3 runs 15 residues. Here the CDR3 reads CASSLSGGAYNEQFF. CDR3 nucleotides: TGTGCCAGCAGCTTAAGCGGGGGGGCTTACAATGAGCAGTTCTTC.

Ten or more counts support this clonotype. This chain links TRBV5-4 with TRBJ1-4, with 8 bases identical to TRBD1. The germline gives CDR1 SGHNT, CDR2 YYREEE (reference sequence). Trimming cost V 2 bases and J 0 bases; bases outside gene matches: 3. The CDR3 covers 16 residues. The CDR3 DNA follows: TGTGCCAGCAGCTTAAGGACAGGGCCAACTAATGAAAAACTGTTTTTT. This sequence encodes CASSLRTGPTNEKLFF. The full variable domain, in which reference TRBV5-4 and TRBJ1-4 provide the parts outside the CDR3, is ETGVTQSPTHLIKTRGQQVTLRCSSQSGHNTVSWYQQALGQGPQFIFQYYREEENGRGNFPPRFSGLQFPNYSSELNVNALELDDSALYLCASSLRTGPTNEKLFFGSGTQLSVL.

In nucleotides, the CDR3 is TGTGCCAGTAGTATAGGTCGAGATAACTATGGCTACACCTTC. This codes for CASSIGRDNYGYTF. The chain has TRBV19 and TRBJ1-2; unclear D gene. Trimming took 1 base from V and 1 from J, leaving 7 bases between them. This CDR3 comprises 14 residues. CDR1 and CDR2 from the germline V gene are LNHDA and SQIVND (reference sequence).

This CDR3 reads CASSSRWDNPGELFF. The CDR3 DNA follows: TGTGCCAGCAGCTCTAGGTGGGACAACCCCGGGGAGCTGTTTTTT. The V gene is TRBV7-9, the J gene TRBJ2-2, with D maybe TRBD1 (6 bases). The CDR3 totals 15 residues. V lost 4 bases to trimming and J lost 6 bases, with 15 bases between them. Germline lookup yields CDR1 SEHNR and CDR2 FQNEAQ (reference sequence).